Shown below are 27 T cell receptor beta chains from a single sample sequenced in a study of blood T cell repertoires in COVID-19. Using immunoSEQ multiplex PCR, the repertoire was profiled, and TCRdb retains in-frame clones only, with some absent. The table shows about 440,000 clones, with 90% occurring only once. Sequences were obtained from PBMCs or T cells enriched from blood (not recorded which). The source of these receptors is a man aged 18 to 35 who had recovered from COVID-19.

This chain connects TRBV11-3 to TRBJ2-7, with D possibly TRBD2 on 6 matching bases. Germline CDR1 and CDR2: SGHNT and YENEEA. The CDR3 contains 15 residues. Trimming took 2 bases from V and 3 from J, leaving 14 bases between them. DNA for the CDR3: TGTGCCAGCAGCTTAACTTTTGGGAGGAGCTACGAGCAGTACTTC. It yields the protein CASSLTFGRSYEQYF.

J is TRBJ1-5 and V is TRBV3-1 (or the pseudogene TRBV3-2); D call uncertain. CDR3 length: 13 amino acids. Germline V gene lookup returns CDR1 LGHDT and CDR2 YNNKEL (reference sequence). Trimming removed 4 bases from V and 3 bases from J, with 7 bases in between. CDR3 DNA sequence: TGTGCCAGCAGCCCAGACTTCAATCAGCCCCAGCATTTT. Protein sequence: CASSPDFNQPQHF.

This chain connects TRBV28 to TRBJ1-1, with 8 bases aligning to TRBD1. Germline V lookup: CDR1 MDHEN, CDR2 SYDVKM. Losses at the gene ends were 6 bases for V and 6 bases for J; bases not matched to a gene: 12. The CDR3 has 15 residues. The CDR3 is CASSIGGQVLAEAFF. DNA for the CDR3: TGTGCCAGCAGCATCGGGGGACAGGTCCTCGCTGAAGCTTTCTTT.

The chain recombines TRBV13 with TRBJ2-7; a weak D match, TRBD2 (6 bases). Trimming took off 5 bases at V and 1 base at J, with 27 bases between the two ends. Germline V gene data show CDR1 as PRHDT and CDR2 as FYEKMQ (reference sequence). There are 19 residues in the CDR3. The CDR3 DNA reads TGTGCCAGCAGCCAATCGGACGATCCGGGACTCCACAGGTCCTACGAGCAGTACTTC. Translation: CASSQSDDPGLHRSYEQYF. The variable domain in full, completed from reference TRBV13 and TRBJ2-7, reads AAGVIQSPRHLIKEKRETATLKCYPIPRHDTVYWYQQGPGQDPQFLISFYEKMQSDKGSIPDRFSAQQFSDYHSELNMSSLELGDSALYFCASSQSDDPGLHRSYEQYFGPGTRLTVT.

V usage is TRBV29-1 and J usage is TRBJ2-1; unclear D gene. The CDR3 consists of 12 residues. Per the germline V gene, CDR1 is SQVTM and CDR2 is ANQGSEA. V was clipped by 3 bases and J by 4 bases, with 7 bases between them. The CDR3: CSVDVPYNEQFF. The CDR3 DNA reads as TGCAGCGTTGACGTCCCGTACAATGAGCAGTTCTTC.

The chain recombines TRBV12-3 or TRBV12-4 with TRBJ1-2; D might be TRBD1 (6 bases). V was cut by 6 bases and J by 7 bases, with 12 bases left in between. The CDR3 loop spans 12 amino acids. The CDR3: CASSRPGVGYTF. The CDR3 bases are TGTGCCAGCAGCCGTCCAGGGGTTGGCTACACCTTC.

The chain recombines TRBV29-1 with TRBJ1-6; unclear D gene. The V gene lost 4 bases and the J gene lost 7 bases, with 8 bases spanning the gap. This CDR3 contains 12 residues. Germline V gives CDR1 SQVTM, CDR2 ANQGSEA. CDR3 sequence: CSVGSANSPLHF. In DNA form, the CDR3 reads TGCAGCGTTGGGTCAGCGAATTCACCCCTCCACTTT.

The chain carries TRBV6-4 and TRBJ1-1, with unresolved D. Trimming left V 6 bases short and J 2 bases short, with 10 bases between. Germline V CDR1 and CDR2: MRHNA, SNTAGT. This CDR3 is built from 13 residues. CDR3 coding DNA: TGTGCCAGCAGCGTACTTCCCAACACTGAAGCTTTCTTT. Translation: CASSVLPNTEAFF.

This chain joins TRBV5-6 and TRBJ2-3; no reliable D call. There are 13 residues in the CDR3. The V gene's germline CDR1 is SGHDT and CDR2 YYEEEE. Deletions cut 0 bases from V and 5 bases from J, with 7 bases between. CDR3 in DNA: TGTGCCAGCAGCTTGGGTCGAGTAGATACGCAGTATTTT. Protein: CASSLGRVDTQYF.

This chain uses TRBV6-1 with TRBJ1-6; weak D call: TRBD1 (6 bases). The germline V gene has CDR1 MNHNS and CDR2 SASEGT. Trimming left V 0 bases short and J 10 bases short, with 16 bases between. CDR3 size: 16 residues. The CDR3 sequence is CASSEAGGRMGSPLHF. CDR3 DNA sequence: TGTGCCAGCAGTGAAGCGGGGGGGCGAATGGGCTCACCCCTCCACTTT.

The chain couples TRBV11-2 to TRBJ1-6; D might be TRBD1 (5 bases). The V gene lost 2 bases and the J gene lost 7 bases, with 15 bases spanning the gap. CDR3 size: 16 residues. Germline CDR1 SGHAT, CDR2 FQNNGV. The CDR3: CASSLTSGQPNSPLHF. The CDR3 DNA reads TGTGCCAGCAGCTTAACTTCAGGGCAGCCGAATTCACCCCTCCACTTT.

The chain has TRBV19 and TRBJ1-2; D call uncertain. Germline CDR1 LNHDA, CDR2 SQIVND (reference sequence). The length of the CDR3 is 13 residues. V was shortened by 7 bases and J by 8 bases, with 17 bases between the two germline ends. The CDR3 coding sequence is TGTGCCAGTAAGAAGGAGACCGCTATGGGCTACACCTTC. Its translation: CASKKETAMGYTF.

This chain uses TRBV5-1 with TRBJ1-4; 10 bases map to TRBD1. Trimming removed 8 bases from V and 5 bases from J; junction bases left unmatched: 6. Germline values: CDR1 SGHRS, CDR2 YFSETQ. This CDR3 is 14 amino acids long. The CDR3 loop reads CASGQGVWNEKLFF. The DNA of the CDR3 is TGCGCCAGTGGACAGGGGGTTTGGAATGAAAAACTGTTTTTT.

The J gene is TRBJ2-7, the V gene TRBV9; TRBD2 agrees at 7 bases. Looked up from germline, CDR1 is SGDLS and CDR2 is YYNGEE. V shed 4 bases and J 7 bases; nucleotides not matched to a gene: 8. This CDR3 has 13 residues. Here the CDR3 reads CASSLAEEREQYF. DNA for the CDR3: TGTGCCAGCAGCCTAGCGGAGGAAAGAGAGCAGTACTTC.

This sequence joins TRBV11-3 and TRBJ2-7, with 9 bases fitting TRBD1. V gave up 4 bases and J gave up 5 bases; unmatched junction bases: 12. Germline V CDR1 and CDR2: SGHNT, YENEEA. The CDR3 sequence is 16 residues long. As DNA, the CDR3 is TGTGCCAGCAGCTCCCCTCCGGGACAGGGATTGAACGAGCAGTACTTC. Its translation: CASSSPPGQGLNEQYF.

The table lists this clone with a count of one. The V gene is TRBV10-3, the J gene TRBJ2-3, with D possibly matching TRBD2 (5 bases). V was pared by 10 bases and J by 0 bases, with 11 bases between. This CDR3 region has 13 residues. Germline V CDR1 and CDR2: ENHRY, SYGVKD. The CDR3 loop is CATGLTSTDTQYF. In nucleotides, the CDR3 is TGTGCCACCGGACTGACGAGCACAGATACGCAGTATTTT.

CDR3 amino acids: CASGAGWGDSEAFF. The DNA for the CDR3 is TGTGCCAGCGGCGCAGGGTGGGGGGACTCTGAAGCTTTCTTT. This sequence joins TRBV11-2 and TRBJ1-1; D might be TRBD1 (5 bases). Germline-derived CDR1 and CDR2 are SGHAT and FQNNGV. Between the trimmed V and J ends, which lost 8 bases and 6 bases, there was a span of 19 bases. The CDR3 loop spans 14 amino acids. The full variable domain, with the rest looked up from reference TRBV11-2 and TRBJ1-1, is EAGVAQSPRYKIIEKRQSVAFWCNPISGHATLYWYQQILGQGPKLLIQFQNNGVVDDSQLPKDRFSAERLKGVDSTLKIQPAKLEDSAVYLCASGAGWGDSEAFFGQGTRLTVV.

This chain uses TRBV5-8 with TRBJ1-2; 8 bases fit TRBD1. Germline V gives CDR1 SGHTS, CDR2 YDEGEE. This CDR3 spans 14 amino acids. V was pared by 4 bases and J by 8 bases, with 10 bases of the junction left unmatched. The CDR3 spells CASSEGQDRWGYTF. In DNA form, the CDR3 reads TGTGCCAGCAGCGAGGGACAGGACCGGTGGGGCTACACCTTC.

CDR3 sequence (DNA): TGTGCCAGTATGCACTTCTCCTACAATGAGCAGTTCTTC. It translates to CASMHFSYNEQFF. V is TRBV19 and J is TRBJ2-1, with D unclear. Per the germline V gene, CDR1 is LNHDA and CDR2 is SQIVND (reference sequence). The ends were cut back, 7 bases at V and 0 bases at J, with 7 bases in the middle. The CDR3 covers 13 residues.

The V gene is TRBV5-1, the J gene TRBJ1-2; 7 bases are a match to TRBD1. This CDR3 is 14 amino acids long. J gave up 6 bases and V 6 bases, and 11 bases lay outside the gene matches. CDR1 and CDR2 from the germline V gene are SGHRS and YFSETQ. CDR3 nucleotide sequence: TGCGCCAGCACCCCGACAGGGCCGTTCGATGGCTACACCTTC. Its translation is CASTPTGPFDGYTF. The entire variable domain, with the rest obtained from reference TRBV5-1 and TRBJ1-2, is as follows: KAGVTQTPRYLIKTRGQQVTLSCSPISGHRSVSWYQQTPGQGLQFLFEYFSETQRNKGNFPGRFSGRQFSNSRSEMNVSTLELGDSALYLCASTPTGPFDGYTFGSGTRLTVV.

The chain couples TRBV4-1 to TRBJ1-2; 7 bases match TRBD1. The CDR3 length is 14 residues. Germline-derived CDR1 and CDR2 are MGHRA and YSYEKL. V shed 3 bases and J 6 bases; nucleotides not matched to a gene: 7. For the CDR3, the DNA is TGCGCCAGCAGCCAGACAACAGGGGACAATGGCTACACCTTC. Protein product: CASSQTTGDNGYTF.

The rearrangement links TRBV27 to TRBJ1-2; possible D gene TRBD1, 5 bases. V dropped 4 bases and J dropped 2 bases, with 20 bases sitting between them. Germline V lookup: CDR1 MNHEY, CDR2 SMNVEV (reference sequence). The CDR3 is 17 residues long. CDR3 protein: CASSSLGGSGRNYGYTF. The CDR3, as DNA: TGTGCCAGCAGTTCGCTGGGAGGGTCAGGGCGAAACTATGGCTACACCTTC.

The chain has TRBV2 and TRBJ2-4; D might be TRBD1 (5 bases). V was trimmed by 2 bases and J by 4 bases, leaving 18 bases between them. The CDR3 sequence is 17 residues long. The V gene's germline CDR1 is SNHLY and CDR2 FYNNEI. CDR3 sequence: CASSEPPSSRDKNIQYF. The CDR3 DNA sequence: TGTGCCAGCAGTGAACCCCCGTCCTCCAGGGATAAAAACATTCAGTACTTC. The variable domain in full, completed from reference TRBV2 and TRBJ2-4, reads EPEVTQTPSHQVTQMGQEVILRCVPISNHLYFYWYRQILGQKVEFLVSFYNNEISEKSEIFDDQFSVERPDGSNFTLKIRSTKLEDSAMYFCASSEPPSSRDKNIQYFGAGTRLSVL.

The chain links TRBV12-3 or TRBV12-4 to TRBJ2-2; no firm D call. This CDR3 has 13 residues. Trimming cost V 5 bases and J 3 bases, with 7 bases left between them. CDR3 loop: CASSVADTGELFF. The CDR3 bases are TGTGCCAGCAGTGTCGCGGACACCGGGGAGCTGTTTTTT.

This clone has only one observation. J is TRBJ1-1 and V is TRBV20-1; D is unclear. Trimming took off 3 bases at V and 7 bases at J, with 15 bases between the two ends. Germline V gene sequence: CDR1 DFQATT, CDR2 SNEGSKA (reference sequence). CDR3 length: 13 amino acids. CDR3 region: CSASDGSHSEAFF. Written as DNA, the CDR3 is TGCAGTGCTAGTGATGGCTCACACAGTGAAGCTTTCTTT.

The chain has TRBV19 and TRBJ2-2, with 10 positions matching TRBD1. The CDR3 has 13 amino acids. The V gene's germline CDR1 is LNHDA and CDR2 SQIVND (reference sequence). Unmatched junction bases numbered 3, after V lost 7 bases and J lost 7 bases. The CDR3 spells CASKGQGNGELFF. The CDR3 DNA reads TGTGCCAGTAAGGGACAGGGGAACGGGGAGCTGTTTTTT. The full variable domain, in which reference TRBV19 and TRBJ2-2 provide the parts outside the CDR3, is DGGITQSPKYLFRKEGQNVTLSCEQNLNHDAMYWYRQDPGQGLRLIYYSQIVNDFQKGDIAEGYSVSREKKESFPLTVTSAQKNPTAFYLCASKGQGNGELFFGEGSRLTVL.

The chain has TRBV27 and TRBJ2-7; TRBD1 matches 10 bases. With 5 bases clipped from V and 4 bases from J, the junction kept 5 bases outside the gene matches. CDR1 and CDR2 from the germline V gene are MNHEY and SMNVEV (reference sequence). The CDR3 runs to 14 residues. CDR3 in amino acids: CASSPGTGVYEQYF. CDR3 DNA sequence: TGTGCCAGCAGTCCCGGGACAGGGGTTTACGAGCAGTACTTC.